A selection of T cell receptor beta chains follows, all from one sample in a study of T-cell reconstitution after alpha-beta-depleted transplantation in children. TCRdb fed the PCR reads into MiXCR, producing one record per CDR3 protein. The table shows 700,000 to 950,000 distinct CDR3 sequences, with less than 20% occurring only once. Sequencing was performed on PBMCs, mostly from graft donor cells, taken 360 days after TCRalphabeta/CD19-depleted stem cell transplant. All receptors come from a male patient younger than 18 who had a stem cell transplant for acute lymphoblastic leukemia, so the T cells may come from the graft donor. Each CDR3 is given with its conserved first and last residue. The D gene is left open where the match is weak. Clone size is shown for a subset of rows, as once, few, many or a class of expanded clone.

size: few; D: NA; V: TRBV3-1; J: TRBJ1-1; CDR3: CASSPRARAGNTEAFF; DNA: TGTGCCAGCAGCCCCCGAGCGAGGGCGGGGAACACTGAAGCTTTCTTT
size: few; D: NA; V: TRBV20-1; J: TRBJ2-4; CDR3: CSANEGPIAKNIQYF; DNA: TGCAGTGCTAACGAAGGACCCATAGCCAAAAACATTCAGTACTTC
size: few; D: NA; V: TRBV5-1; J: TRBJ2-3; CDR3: CASSRARISSTDTQYF; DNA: TGCGCCAGCAGCCGGGCCAGGATTTCTAGCACAGATACGCAGTATTTT
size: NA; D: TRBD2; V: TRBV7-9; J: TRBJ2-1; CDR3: CASSSTGLAGFHEQFF; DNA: TGTGCCAGCAGCTCGACGGGACTAGCGGGATTCCATGAGCAGTTCTTC
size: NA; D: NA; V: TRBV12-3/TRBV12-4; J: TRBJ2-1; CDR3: CASSPDGNEQFF; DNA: TGTGCCAGCAGCCCGGACGGGAATGAGCAGTTCTTC
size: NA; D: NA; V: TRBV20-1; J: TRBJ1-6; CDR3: CSARDLGYLPSSPLHF; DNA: TGCAGTGCTAGAGATCTGGGCTATCTACCGAGTTCACCCCTCCACTTT
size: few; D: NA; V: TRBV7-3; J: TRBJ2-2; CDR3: CASSPLRVRAGELFF; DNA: TGTGCCAGCAGCCCTCTTAGGGTTCGGGCCGGGGAGCTGTTTTTT
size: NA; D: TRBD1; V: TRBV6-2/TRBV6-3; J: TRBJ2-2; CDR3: CASSQRQGTTGELFF; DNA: TGTGCCAGCAGCCAAAGACAGGGAACCACCGGGGAGCTGTTTTTT
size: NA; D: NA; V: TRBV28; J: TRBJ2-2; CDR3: CASSLWKSDGGPSTGELFF; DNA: TGTGCCAGCAGTTTATGGAAGAGCGACGGGGGGCCGAGCACCGGGGAGCTGTTTTTT
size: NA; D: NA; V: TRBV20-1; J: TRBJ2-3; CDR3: CSASNRDGTDTQYF; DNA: TGCAGTGCTAGCAACAGGGATGGAACAGATACGCAGTATTTT
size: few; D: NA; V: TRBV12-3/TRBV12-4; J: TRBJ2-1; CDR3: CASRNSGSYNEQFF; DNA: TGTGCCAGCAGAAATAGCGGCTCCTACAATGAGCAGTTCTTC
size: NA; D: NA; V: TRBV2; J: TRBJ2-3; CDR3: CASETGTFRTDTQYF; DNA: TGTGCCAGCGAGACCGGGACATTCCGCACAGATACGCAGTATTTT
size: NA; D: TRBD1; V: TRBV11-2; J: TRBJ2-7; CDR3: CASSLPRTGKYEQYF; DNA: TGTGCCAGCAGCTTACCCCGGACAGGGAAATACGAGCAGTACTTC
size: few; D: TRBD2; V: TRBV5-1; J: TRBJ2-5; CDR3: CASSRILSGGSGKTQYF; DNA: TGCGCCAGCAGCCGAATTTTATCGGGCGGGAGTGGGAAGACCCAGTACTTC
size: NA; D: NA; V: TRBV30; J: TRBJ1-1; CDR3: CAWAELEAFF; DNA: TGTGCCTGGGCCGAACTAGAAGCTTTCTTT
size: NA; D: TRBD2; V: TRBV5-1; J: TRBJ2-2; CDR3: CASSFVVRLAANTGELFF; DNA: TGCGCCAGCAGCTTCGTGGTTCGACTAGCGGCCAACACCGGGGAGCTGTTTTTT
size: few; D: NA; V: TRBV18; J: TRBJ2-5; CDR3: CASSPSVQETQYF; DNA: TGTGCCAGCTCACCATCGGTACAAGAGACCCAGTACTTC
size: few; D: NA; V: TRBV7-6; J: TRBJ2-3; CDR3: CASRRSGSQGDTQYF; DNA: TGTGCCAGCAGACGGAGCGGGTCCCAAGGGGATACGCAGTATTTT
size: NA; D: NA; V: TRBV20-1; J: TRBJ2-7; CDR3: CRLGWEEQYF; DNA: TGTCGACTAGGCTGGGAGGAGCAGTACTTC
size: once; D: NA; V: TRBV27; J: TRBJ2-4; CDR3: CASSLSIKNIQYF; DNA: TGTGCCAGCAGTTTATCGATAAAAAACATTCAGTACTTC
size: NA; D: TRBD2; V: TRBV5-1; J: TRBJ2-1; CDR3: CASTYRASGKLYNEQFF; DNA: TGCGCCAGCACCTACCGGGCTAGCGGGAAACTTTACAATGAGCAGTTCTTC
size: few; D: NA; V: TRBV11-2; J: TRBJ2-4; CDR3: CASSLIGDPRDIQYF; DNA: TGTGCCAGCAGCTTAATCGGGGACCCCAGGGACATTCAGTACTTC
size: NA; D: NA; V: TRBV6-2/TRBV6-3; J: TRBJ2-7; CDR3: CASRETGISSYEQYF; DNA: TGTGCCAGCAGAGAGACGGGAATAAGCTCCTACGAGCAGTACTTC
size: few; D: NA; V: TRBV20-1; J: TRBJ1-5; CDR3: CSAPGISNQPQHF; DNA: TGCAGTGCGCCCGGGATTAGCAATCAGCCCCAGCATTTT
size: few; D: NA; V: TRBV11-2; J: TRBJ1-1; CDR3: CASSRPKGTEAFF; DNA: TGTGCCAGCAGCCGCCCTAAGGGCACTGAAGCTTTCTTT
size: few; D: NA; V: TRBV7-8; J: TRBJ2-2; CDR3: CASSNRDWNTGELFF; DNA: TGTGCCAGCAGCAACCGGGACTGGAACACCGGGGAGCTGTTTTTT
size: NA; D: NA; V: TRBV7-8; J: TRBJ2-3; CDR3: CASSLAQGGLTDTQYF; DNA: TGTGCCAGCAGCTTAGCACAGGGGGGGCTCACAGATACGCAGTATTTT
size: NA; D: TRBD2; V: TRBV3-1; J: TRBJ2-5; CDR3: CASSQALGLAGGSGTQYF; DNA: TGTGCCAGCAGCCAAGCCCTTGGACTAGCGGGAGGGTCTGGGACCCAGTACTTC
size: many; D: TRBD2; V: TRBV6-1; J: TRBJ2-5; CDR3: CASSPLRGAGGGETQYF; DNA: TGTGCCAGCAGTCCCTTAAGAGGTGCGGGAGGAGGTGAGACCCAGTACTTC